The sequence of this TCR beta chain was determined in a study of cytomegalovirus exposure and HLA in healthy donors (dated by TCRdb to the late 2010s). Background on the whole study: According to a later analysis, the 100 to 150 validation repertoires were produced on the same platform as the 700 or so repertoires of the first cohort. To predict cytomegalovirus infection status, the study brought together high-throughput TCR immunosequencing, statistical association of individual TCRs with disease status, and machine learning. In addition to the first cohort of 666 subjects, a separate validation cohort of under 150 different subjects was used. The study aimed to test whether cataloging public T cell receptors could reveal signatures of past pathogen exposure.

Beyond this particular receptor, the publication reports: A later analysis lacked HLA typing for the validation cohort, so it scored co-occurrence in that cohort across all 120 repertoires. The classifier was reported to diagnose cytomegalovirus status with high specificity and sensitivity in both the original cohort and the validation cohort. Most TCR sequences were seen in very few donors, while some public TCRs were found in many individuals. It was suggested by the authors that the approach could potentially be generalized to other disease states and immunological phenotypes. A total of 150 or so TCR beta chains were listed by the study as associated with cytomegalovirus. A later analysis found that TCRs clustered in the first cohort also tended to co-occur in the roughly 120 validation repertoires, with more than 90% of cluster scores above 0. Three of the identified cytomegalovirus-associated TCR beta chains were confirmed in vitro to be specific for cytomegalovirus antigens.

The donors belonged to the validation cohort of over a hundred subjects, which was separate from the approximately 700-subject first cohort. Library preparation employed the immunoSEQ multiplex PCR assay. On the study's bioinformatics: A statistical classification framework was built to diagnose cytomegalovirus status from the catalog of TCR beta chain sequences. TCRdb took over this immuneACCESS table, retaining in-frame rearrangements with V and J assigned. Such tables are incomplete; in checked studies, under half of the missing clones stem from an unresolved V gene, and the remainder is unexplained. V and J calls and clone size are those listed in that table; D and trimming were worked out from the DNA. This sample gives 150,000 to 200,000 clones in total; 95% to 96% of them show up just once. Jointly, the top ten make up about 0.89% of the sample. To note about this clone: Its antigen remains undetermined. No quality values exist for individual bases; no much larger clone is one base distant.

Cut back by 4 bases and 5 bases, the V and J ends lie 19 bases apart. The CDR3 contains 15 residues, cysteine and phenylalanine counted. Of the read, only the CDR3 DNA is kept; its 45 bases are in frame from base 1. CDR1 and CDR2, per the germline V gene, are SGDLS and YYNGEE. The origin of this receptor is a woman under 30 in good health and CMV-seronegative. The V and J genes are TRBV9 and TRBJ2-7; the D gene is perhaps TRBD1, on 5 matching bases. Sample: PBMCs. The nucleotide sequence reads TGTGCCAGCAGCTCAGGGTGGAACGACCCTAACGAGCAGTACTTC. The resulting protein is CASSSGWNDPNEQYF.